What follows are 9 T cell receptor beta chains derived from one specimen sequenced in a study of T cell repertoires in cytomegalovirus infection. One entry per CDR3 protein, called by TCRdb with MiXCR from the reads. The sample consists of 80,000 to 130,000 distinct CDR3 sequences, less than 25% of them appearing once. Sequenced sample: CD8+ T cells from PBMCs. All receptors derive from a human donor in good health (CMV status not recorded). Some clones in this sample may be carry-over from other donors' samples.

The sample holds a few counts of this clonotype. The rearrangement links TRBV4-3 to TRBJ1-1, with D perhaps TRBD1 (5 bases). In germline, CDR1 is LGHNA, CDR2 YSLEER. The ends were cut back, 1 base at V and 3 bases at J, with 12 bases in the middle. CDR3 length: 15 residues. The CDR3 protein is CASSQAGLGDTEAFF. CDR3 in DNA: TGCGCCAGCAGCCAAGCTGGCCTGGGGGACACTGAAGCTTTCTTT.

The rearrangement joins TRBV20-1 to TRBJ1-5; TRBD1 is a possible D gene (5 bases). Germline V gene lookup returns CDR1 DFQATT and CDR2 SNEGSKA (reference sequence). The CDR3 has 16 residues. V shed 1 base and J shed 2 bases, with 15 bases lying between them. DNA for the CDR3: TGCAGTGCTAGAGTTCCGGCAGGGAAAGGCAATCAGCCCCAGCATTTT. This translates into CSARVPAGKGNQPQHF.

The genes are TRBV6-2 or TRBV6-3 and TRBJ2-6; the D is unclear. This CDR3 has 16 residues. Germline V gives CDR1 MNHEY, CDR2 SVGEGT. Trimming took off 3 bases at V and 0 bases at J, with 9 bases between the two ends. CDR3 nucleotides: TGTGCCAGCAGTTATGAACAGCCCTCTGGGGCCAACGTCCTGACTTTC. This translates into CASSYEQPSGANVLTF.

The table lists this clonotype with a few counts. The chain has TRBV6-5 and TRBJ1-2; no clear D. This CDR3 is 12 amino acids long. The V end lost 0 bases, the J end lost 8 bases, and 7 bases lay between the germline ends. Germline lookup yields CDR1 MNHEY and CDR2 SVGAGI. The CDR3 DNA reads as TGTGCCAGCAGTTACTCAGGAGTGGGCTACACCTTC. Its protein is CASSYSGVGYTF.

Only a few counts were recorded for this clonotype. The CDR3 ends on some other residue instead of the conserved phenylalanine or tryptophan, so this is likely a read error. The DNA is left out, because the CDR3 cannot be placed on it with certainty; the CDR3 is given as TCRdb lists it. The genes are TRBV15 and TRBJ2-7; the table's TRBD2 call for D was not verified on the DNA. From its first to its last residue, the CDR3 has 9 amino acids. Germline CDR1 and CDR2: LNHNV and YYDKDF (reference sequence). This CDR3 is CARSGLEAL.

This clonotype has at least ten counts. This rearrangement joins TRBV28 to TRBJ1-2, with D tentatively TRBD1 (6 bases). V was cut by 2 bases and J by 4 bases, with 11 bases left in between. This CDR3 is built from 14 residues. Germline V gene sequence: CDR1 MDHEN, CDR2 SYDVKM. The CDR3 bases are TGTGCCAGCAGTTTAGCAGACAGGCTCTATGGCTACACCTTC. It codes for CASSLADRLYGYTF.

This clonotype was counted only a few times. The genes are TRBV4-3 and TRBJ2-7; the D gene is possibly TRBD1 (5 bases). The CDR3 is 15 residues long. The V end was cut by 1 base, the J end by 0 bases, with 10 bases between. The germline V gene encodes CDR1 LGHNA and CDR2 YSLEER. The CDR3: CASSQVVGVSYEQYF. The DNA of the CDR3 is TGCGCCAGCAGCCAAGTAGTAGGGGTCTCCTACGAGCAGTACTTC.

This clonotype was observed a handful of times. V is TRBV6-2 or TRBV6-3 and J is TRBJ1-5, with 7 positions matching TRBD1. V shed 4 bases, J shed 1 base, and the junction held 7 bases outside the gene matches. The V gene's germline CDR1 is MNHEY and CDR2 SVGEGT. The CDR3 runs to 16 residues. The CDR3 spells CASSSYGTDSNQPQHF. CDR3 DNA sequence: TGTGCCAGCAGTTCTTATGGGACAGACAGCAATCAGCCCCAGCATTTT.

Only a few counts were recorded for this clonotype. This sequence joins TRBV25-1 and TRBJ2-1; 14 bases match TRBD2. Germline lookup yields CDR1 MGHDK and CDR2 SYGVNS. Unmatched junction bases numbered 11, after V lost 5 bases and J lost 11 bases. There are 16 residues in the CDR3. CDR3 amino acids: CASSYAGTSGSSQQFF. The CDR3 DNA is TGTGCCAGCAGTTACGCCGGGACTAGCGGGAGTAGTCAGCAGTTCTTC. Full variable domain (remainder filled in from reference TRBV25-1 and TRBJ2-1): EADIYQTPRYLVIGTGKKITLECSQTMGHDKMYWYQQDPGMELHLIHYSYGVNSTEKGDLSSESTVSRIRTEHFPLTLESARPSHTSQYLCASSYAGTSGSSQQFFGPGTRLTVL.